The 18 T cell receptor beta chains below come from one sample, sequenced in a study of type 1 regulatory T cells. TCRdb called the reads again in MiXCR, with one record for every CDR3 protein. This table holds 80,000 to 100,000 distinct CDR3 sequences, roughly a third found once. Sequenced input: CD4+ T cells, either the whole sample or a sorted fraction (not recorded which). These receptors originate from a human donor in good health.

This clonotype was counted between two and nine times. The chain couples TRBV5-5 to TRBJ2-7; D possibly corresponds to TRBD2 (7 bases). V was clipped by 3 bases and J by 2 bases, with 18 bases between them. The CDR3 is made up of 16 amino acids. CDR1 and CDR2 (germline): SGHKS, YYEKEE (reference sequence). CDR3 DNA sequence: TGTGCCAGCAGCTCTTTTGGAGCGGGACATCCCTACGAGCAGTACTTC. Residues: CASSSFGAGHPYEQYF.

This chain joins TRBV10-3 and TRBJ2-3; TRBD2 matches 7 bases. J gave up 3 bases and V 3 bases, and 9 bases lay outside the gene matches. Per the germline V gene, CDR1 is ENHRY and CDR2 is SYGVKD. This CDR3 contains 16 residues. The CDR3 protein is CAISDSGRAATDTQYF. The CDR3 DNA follows: TGTGCCATCAGTGATTCGGGGAGGGCCGCGACAGATACGCAGTATTTT.

This chain joins TRBV15 and TRBJ1-5; a weak D match, TRBD1 (5 bases). Trimming cost V 6 bases and J 0 bases, with 24 bases left between them. Germline V lookup: CDR1 LNHNV, CDR2 YYDKDF (reference sequence). The CDR3 extends over 19 amino acids. In nucleotides, the CDR3 is TGTGCCACCAGACAGCGGGACGGATTTAGCGTGTTTAGCAATCAGCCCCAGCATTTT. Its protein is CATRQRDGFSVFSNQPQHF.

The chain combines TRBV6-2 or TRBV6-3 with TRBJ1-1; no clear D. V was cut by 8 bases and J by 0 bases, with 10 bases left in between. Per the germline V gene, CDR1 is MNHEY and CDR2 is SVGEGT. The CDR3 spans 13 residues. The CDR3 nucleotides are TGTGCCAGCGCTGGGCGTTTGAACACTGAAGCTTTCTTT. As protein: CASAGRLNTEAFF.

The V and J genes are TRBV29-1 and TRBJ1-2; D is unclear. This CDR3 is built from 12 residues. Deletions cut 6 bases from V and 3 bases from J, with 11 bases between. Germline V gene lookup returns CDR1 SQVTM and CDR2 ANQGSEA. The CDR3 sequence is CSVNTADYGYTF. The CDR3 nucleotides read TGCAGCGTCAATACGGCAGACTATGGCTACACCTTC.

This clonotype was detected only a few times. The chain uses TRBV10-1 and TRBJ2-2; no reliable D call. CDR1 is WNHNN, CDR2 SYGVQD, per germline (reference sequence). V dropped 5 bases and J dropped 4 bases, with 11 bases sitting between them. This CDR3 spans 14 amino acids. CDR3 protein: CASSKGHGTGELFF. The DNA for the CDR3 is TGCGCCAGCAGTAAAGGGCACGGCACCGGGGAGCTGTTTTTT.

The chain carries TRBV20-1 and TRBJ2-3; the D is unclear. The CDR3 has 12 amino acids. V was cut by 6 bases and J by 5 bases, with 12 bases left in between. Germline V lookup: CDR1 DFQATT, CDR2 SNEGSKA (reference sequence). The CDR3 here is CSAPIVVDTQYF. CDR3 nucleotides: TGCAGTGCCCCGATAGTGGTAGATACGCAGTATTTT.

As to this clonotype: This could be a read error, since a much larger clone is one nucleotide away. This chain joins TRBV20-1 and TRBJ2-7, with D perhaps matching TRBD1 (5 bases). Trimming cost V 5 bases and J 3 bases, with 14 bases left between them. Per the germline V gene, CDR1 is DFQATT and CDR2 is SNEGSKA (reference sequence). This CDR3 is 13 amino acids long. The CDR3 DNA reads TGCAGTGCTGCCCAGGGTCAGATCTACGAGCAGTACTTC. It codes for CSAAQGQIYEQYF.

V and J are TRBV29-1 and TRBJ2-5; D assignment may be TRBD1 or TRBD2 (5 bases each). The germline gives CDR1 SQVTM, CDR2 ANQGSEA. This CDR3 is 14 amino acids long. V dropped 7 bases and J dropped 2 bases, with 17 bases sitting between them. This CDR3 is CSAISEGLQETQYF. DNA for the CDR3: TGCAGCGCAATTAGTGAGGGGCTTCAAGAGACCCAGTACTTC.

This chain uses TRBV5-1 with TRBJ2-5, with 10 bases matching TRBD1. CDR1 and CDR2 (germline): SGHRS, YFSETQ. CDR3 length equals 16 residues. Unmatched junction bases numbered 6, after V lost 3 bases and J lost 1 base. This chain's CDR3 is CASSSGGQGGQETQYF. The CDR3 coding sequence is TGCGCCAGCAGCTCGGGAGGACAGGGGGGCCAAGAGACCCAGTACTTC.

The chain is built from TRBV5-6 and TRBJ1-2, with D uncertain. Trimming left V 0 bases short and J 2 bases short, with 5 bases between. This CDR3 contains 13 residues. Per germline, CDR1 SGHDT and CDR2 YYEEEE. CDR3 protein: CASSLGMNYGYTF. The CDR3 nucleotides are TGTGCCAGCAGCTTGGGAATGAACTATGGCTACACCTTC.

V gene TRBV12-3 or TRBV12-4 combines with J gene TRBJ2-7; no reliable D call. Trimming removed 8 bases from V and 0 bases from J, with 8 bases in between. The CDR3 consists of 12 residues. The CDR3 nucleotides are TGTGCCAGCTGTGACCTCTCCTACGAGCAGTACTTC. Translating gives CASCDLSYEQYF.

The DNA for the CDR3 is TGCAGTGCCCAGCGGTATAGCACAGATACGCAGTATTTT. Translation: CSAQRYSTDTQYF. This chain uses TRBV20-1 with TRBJ2-3; TRBD2 might be the D (5 bases). This CDR3 has 13 amino acids. CDR1 DFQATT and CDR2 SNEGSKA come from the germline V gene (reference sequence). V was clipped by 6 bases and J by 0 bases, with 10 bases between them.

This chain joins TRBV2 and TRBJ1-5; unclear D gene. The V end lost 4 bases, the J end lost 4 bases, and 5 bases lay between the germline ends. Germline values: CDR1 SNHLY, CDR2 FYNNEI. CDR3 length: 12 amino acids. Here the CDR3 DNA reads TGTGCCAGCAGTGTACAGAATCAGCCCCAGCATTTT. Translation: CASSVQNQPQHF.

The J gene is TRBJ2-7, the V gene TRBV5-1, with TRBD2 matching over 7 bases. CDR1 and CDR2 from the germline V gene are SGHRS and YFSETQ. The CDR3 has 12 residues. Germline trimming cut 5 bases from V and 7 bases from J; bases unmatched to any gene: 6. CDR3 in amino acids: CASRPAGEEQYF. CDR3 DNA: TGCGCCAGCAGGCCGGCGGGAGAAGAGCAGTACTTC.

V and J are TRBV30 and TRBJ2-7, with 8 positions matching TRBD1. The CDR3 contains 14 residues. V lost 4 bases to trimming and J lost 5 bases; unmatched junction nucleotides: 10. Germline CDR1 is GTSNPN and CDR2 is SVGIG (reference sequence). CDR3 nucleotide sequence: TGTGCCTGGACGGTTGGGACAGGATACAACGAGCAGTACTTC. This sequence encodes CAWTVGTGYNEQYF.

This clonotype occurred a few times. The chain employs TRBV4-2 and TRBJ2-4; weak D call: TRBD2 (5 bases). Germline V CDR1 and CDR2: LGHNA, YNFKEQ. Between the trimmed V and J ends, which lost 3 bases and 7 bases, there was a span of 16 bases. The CDR3 loop spans 15 amino acids. The CDR3: CASSHPPGERNIQYF. CDR3 DNA sequence: TGTGCCAGCAGCCACCCCCCCGGTGAGCGGAACATTCAGTACTTC.

This clonotype was seen a few times. CDR3 in DNA: TGCAGTGCCAGATATGCAACTAATGAAAAACTGTTTTTT. Its translation: CSARYATNEKLFF. The chain couples TRBV20-1 to TRBJ1-4; unclear D gene. Trimming shortened V by 6 bases and J by 0 bases, and 8 bases separated the two germline ends. Germline V gene data show CDR1 as DFQATT and CDR2 as SNEGSKA (reference sequence). The CDR3 has 13 residues.